Shown below are 16 T cell receptor beta chains from a single sample sequenced in a study of cytomegalovirus exposure and HLA in healthy donors. In the PCR, 60 Vbeta and 13 Jbeta primers were used. TCRdb's table, derived via immunoSEQ multiplex PCR, lists solely in-frame clones and lacks some. Of just under 95,000 clones in the sample, around 84% were seen once. The material sequenced was PBMCs. The receptors were sampled from a human donor in good health.

This clone was observed a single time. The chain carries TRBV18 and TRBJ2-7, with TRBD1 matching 9 bases. The CDR3 sequence is 13 residues long. CDR1 and CDR2 from the germline V gene are KGHSH and LQKENI. Trimming cost V 4 bases and J 2 bases; bases outside gene matches: 0. The CDR3 here is CASSRDRAYEQYF. DNA for the CDR3: TGTGCCAGCTCACGGGACAGGGCCTACGAGCAGTACTTC.

The chain links TRBV9 to TRBJ1-5, with a tentative D call TRBD1 (6 bases). Germline V lookup: CDR1 SGDLS, CDR2 YYNGEE. V gave up 3 bases and J gave up 4 bases, with 11 bases separating them. The CDR3 loop spans 14 amino acids. The CDR3 protein is CASSARTDNQPQHF. The DNA of the CDR3 is TGTGCCAGCAGCGCTAGGACAGATAATCAGCCCCAGCATTTT.

V and J are TRBV6-5 and TRBJ2-1, with a weak D call TRBD2 (7 bases). V was clipped by 10 bases and J by 4 bases, with 17 bases between them. This CDR3 has 14 amino acids. Germline CDR1 and CDR2: MNHEY and SVGAGI. CDR3: CATRAGTPYNEQFF. The CDR3 DNA reads as TGTGCCACCCGAGCGGGGACACCATACAATGAGCAGTTCTTC.

CDR3 loop: CASSLHRDKSPLHF. CDR3 nucleotide sequence: TGTGCCAGCAGCCTTCACCGGGACAAATCACCCCTCCACTTT. The V call is TRBV6-1, the J call TRBJ1-6; tentative D call: TRBD1 (6 bases). Trimming took 6 bases from V and 10 from J, leaving 16 bases between them. Germline V gene data show CDR1 as MNHNS and CDR2 as SASEGT. The CDR3 extends over 14 amino acids.

The genes are TRBV18 and TRBJ2-6, with a possible D match to TRBD1 (5 bases). V was pared by 6 bases and J by 0 bases, with 9 bases between. The CDR3 length is 15 residues. The germline V gene has CDR1 KGHSH and CDR2 LQKENI. CDR3 protein: CASSETVSGANVLTF. CDR3 sequence (DNA): TGTGCCAGCTCGGAGACAGTCTCTGGGGCCAACGTCCTGACTTTC.

The chain employs TRBV9 and TRBJ2-1; a possible D gene is TRBD1 (5 bases). The CDR3 covers 17 residues. Trimming shortened V by 0 bases and J by 2 bases, and 15 bases separated the two germline ends. Germline CDR1 is SGDLS and CDR2 is YYNGEE. The CDR3 loop is CASSVATGGIAYNEQFF. CDR3 DNA sequence: TGTGCCAGCAGCGTAGCTACAGGCGGTATAGCCTACAATGAGCAGTTCTTC.

The V and J genes are TRBV4-3 and TRBJ1-1; D remains ambiguous. The ends were cut back, 1 base at V and 0 bases at J, with 3 bases in the middle. The CDR3 sequence is 13 residues long. Germline V gene sequence: CDR1 LGHNA, CDR2 YSLEER. The CDR3 reads CASSQVMNTEAFF. The CDR3 bases are TGCGCCAGCAGCCAAGTCATGAACACTGAAGCTTTCTTT.

The V call is TRBV19, the J call TRBJ1-1; D is perhaps TRBD1 (5 bases). V was trimmed by 3 bases and J by 7 bases, leaving 9 bases between them. Germline V gives CDR1 LNHDA, CDR2 SQIVND (reference sequence). The CDR3 contains 12 residues. The CDR3 DNA sequence: TGTGCCAGTAGTATTTGGGGCGTTGAAGCTTTCTTT. Amino acid sequence: CASSIWGVEAFF. The whole variable domain, remainder taken from reference TRBV19 and TRBJ1-1, is DGGITQSPKYLFRKEGQNVTLSCEQNLNHDAMYWYRQDPGQGLRLIYYSQIVNDFQKGDIAEGYSVSREKKESFPLTVTSAQKNPTAFYLCASSIWGVEAFFGQGTRLTVV.

This clone has a handful of counts. CDR3 bases: TGCGCCAGCAGCCAAGGAGGACCTAGCGGGAGCGGGGAGACCCAGTACTTC. Its protein product is CASSQGGPSGSGETQYF. The chain links TRBV4-1 to TRBJ2-5; 10 nucleotides align to TRBD2. The J segment lost 5 bases and the V segment lost 1 base, leaving 10 bases of the junction unmatched. The CDR3 length is 17 residues. CDR1 is MGHRA, CDR2 YSYEKL, per germline.

This clone occurred a few times. The V gene is TRBV28, the J gene TRBJ1-5, with D perhaps matching TRBD1 (5 bases). V was trimmed by 4 bases and J by 4 bases, leaving 20 bases between them. Looked up from germline, CDR1 is MDHEN and CDR2 is SYDVKM. This CDR3 is built from 17 residues. CDR3 sequence reads: CASSSPGTRERNQPQHF. CDR3 bases: TGTGCCAGCAGTTCGCCGGGGACTCGGGAAAGGAATCAGCCCCAGCATTTT.

V is TRBV2 and J is TRBJ1-1, with 9 bases fitting TRBD1. Germline assignment: CDR1 SNHLY and CDR2 FYNNEI. This CDR3 has 14 amino acids. The V gene end was trimmed by 6 bases and the J gene end by 1 base; junction bases not matched to a gene: 3. CDR3 sequence (DNA): TGTGCCAGCAGCCCGGACAGGGGGAACACTGAAGCTTTCTTT. Residues: CASSPDRGNTEAFF.

The chain joins TRBV5-6 to TRBJ1-1, with 8 bases fitting TRBD1. V shed 4 bases, J shed 3 bases, and the junction held 8 bases outside the gene matches. The CDR3 is 15 residues long. The germline V gene encodes CDR1 SGHDT and CDR2 YYEEEE. The chain's CDR3 is CASSGGQAAHTEAFF. The CDR3 nucleotides read TGTGCCAGCAGCGGGGGACAGGCGGCGCACACTGAAGCTTTCTTT.

The genes are TRBV27 and TRBJ2-2; TRBD2 is a possible D gene (6 bases). The V gene lost 5 bases and the J gene lost 3 bases, with 13 bases spanning the gap. The CDR3 runs 15 residues. Germline values: CDR1 MNHEY, CDR2 SMNVEV (reference sequence). CDR3 DNA: TGTGCCAGCAGTCAGGCGGGACTCTACACCGGGGAGCTGTTTTTT. Protein product: CASSQAGLYTGELFF.

The chain employs TRBV15 and TRBJ2-1, with TRBD1 identical over 11 bases. The V and J ends lost 2 bases and 3 bases, in that order; junction bases with no gene match: 9. CDR1 LNHNV and CDR2 YYDKDF come from the germline V gene (reference sequence). This CDR3 has 18 amino acids. The CDR3 nucleotides read TGTGCCACCAGCAGACACTACGGACAGGGGGCAAACTACAATGAGCAGTTCTTC. Translating it yields CATSRHYGQGANYNEQFF.

The chain has TRBV30 and TRBJ1-1; the D is unclear. The CDR3 is 13 amino acids. In germline, CDR1 is GTSNPN, CDR2 SVGIG (reference sequence). V was shortened by 3 bases and J by 4 bases, with 12 bases between the two germline ends. The CDR3 DNA sequence: TGTGCCTGGAGCCATTCCACTGGCACTGAAGCTTTCTTT. This codes for CAWSHSTGTEAFF.

The table lists this clone with a count of one. The genes are TRBV7-2 and TRBJ1-6; 7 bases line up with TRBD1. The CDR3 contains 15 residues. Germline assignment: CDR1 SGHTA and CDR2 FQGNSA. With 5 bases clipped from V and 6 bases from J, the junction kept 7 bases outside the gene matches. The DNA for the CDR3 is TGTGCCAGCAGCATCTCCGGGACAGCTAATTCACCCCTCCACTTT. Amino acid sequence: CASSISGTANSPLHF.